This T cell receptor beta chain was recovered during a study of blood T cell repertoires in COVID-19. The ends were cut back, 5 bases at V and 12 bases at J, with 15 bases in the middle. Germline assignment: CDR1 PRHDT and CDR2 FYEKMQ (reference sequence). This CDR3 region has 12 residues. Profiled with immunoSEQ multiplex PCR; TCRdb holds only in-frame clones, not every one. The repertoire consists of some 70,000 clones, with approximately 90% occurring once and the leading ten covering roughly a tenth. This clonotype originated in a woman in her thirties or forties who had recovered from COVID-19. The sample consisted of PBMCs or T cells enriched from blood (not recorded which). The chain employs TRBV13 and TRBJ2-3; D might be TRBD2 (6 bases). The CDR3 reads CASSPPRGAQYF. The CDR3 DNA reads as TGTGCCAGCAGCCCCCCGCGGGGTGCACAGTATTTT.